This is a list of T cell receptor beta chains from one sample in a study of somatic mutations in cytotoxic T cells in rheumatoid arthritis. The table came from immunoSEQ multiplex PCR; TCRdb's copy has only in-frame clones and leaves some out. There are 19,000 or so clones in the sample; about four fifths occur only once, and approximately 11% lies in the top ten. Sequencing used CD8+ T cells sorted from blood. These receptors came from a man aged 18 to 29 with rheumatoid arthritis. CDR3s include the opening cysteine and the closing phenylalanine or tryptophan. The order of the fields is D gene, J gene, V gene, clone size, CDR3 DNA, CDR3 protein. The D gene is left open where the match is weak. Only part of the rows carry a size: once, few, many, or a class if the clone is expanded.

>-|TRBJ2-7|TRBV4-2|-
TGTGCCAGCAGCCAAGGACAGGTGGACTACGAGCAGTACTTC
CASSQGQVDYEQYF
>-|TRBJ2-7|TRBV14|-
TGTGCCAGCAGCCATGCCGAAAAGGGGGTTTCCTACGAGCAGTACTTC
CASSHAEKGVSYEQYF
>TRBD1|TRBJ2-7|TRBV6-1|-
TGTGCCAGCAGTGTCGGCCGGGACAGTGACGAGCAGTACTTC
CASSVGRDSDEQYF
>-|TRBJ1-5|TRBV6-4|-
TGTGCCAGCAGTGACTGGCCCAATCAGCCCCAGCATTTT
CASSDWPNQPQHF
>-|TRBJ2-6|TRBV4-1|few
TGCGCCAGCCGGACTGGGGCCAACGTCCTGACTTTC
CASRTGANVLTF
>-|TRBJ2-2|TRBV11-3|-
TGTGCCAGCAGCTTAGTTTTCAGGGGCCCGAACACCGGGGAGCTGTTTTTT
CASSLVFRGPNTGELFF
>-|TRBJ2-1|TRBV5-6|-
TGTGCCAGCAGCTTGGGTACAAATTTCGCCTCCAATGAGCAGTTCTTC
CASSLGTNFASNEQFF
>TRBD2|TRBJ2-3|TRBV9|-
TGTGCCAGCAGCGTAGACGGAGCCGCGGGGGGGCCGACAGATACGCAGTATTTT
CASSVDGAAGGPTDTQYF
>-|TRBJ1-1|TRBV4-1|-
TGCGCCAGCAGCCAAGGAGGGACGTTAACTGAAGCTTTCTTT
CASSQGGTLTEAFF
>TRBD1|TRBJ2-5|TRBV6-1|-
TGTGCCAGCAGTGATGACAGGGTTCAAGAGACCCAGTACTTC
CASSDDRVQETQYF
>-|TRBJ1-6|TRBV7-9|medium-sized
TGTGCCAGCAGCTTACTCGCAGCTAATTCACCCCTCCACTTT
CASSLLAANSPLHF
>TRBD2|TRBJ2-7|TRBV7-6|once
TGTGCCAGCAGCTTATGGGCGGGGGGGAGCTCCTACGAGCAGTACTTC
CASSLWAGGSSYEQYF
>TRBD2|TRBJ2-3|TRBV6-4|medium-sized
TGTGCCAGCAGTGACGGGACTAGCGGCACAGATACGCAGTATTTT
CASSDGTSGTDTQYF
>TRBD2|TRBJ2-3|TRBV28|-
TGTGCCAGCAGTTTTGGACTAGCGGTATACACAGATACGCAGTATTTT
CASSFGLAVYTDTQYF
>-|TRBJ2-2|TRBV15|once
TGTGCCACCAGCAGAGACCCGCCTAGCGTCAACACCGGGGAGCTGTTTTTT
CATSRDPPSVNTGELFF
>-|TRBJ2-3|TRBV7-9|-
TGTGCCAGCAGCCCGGGACACTCTAGCACAGATACGCAGTATTTT
CASSPGHSSTDTQYF
>-|TRBJ1-2|TRBV6-1|-
TGTGCCAGCAGTTTATTACAGGGTTTGCGAGGCTACACCTTC
CASSLLQGLRGYTF
>-|TRBJ1-1|TRBV6-5|once
TGTGCCAGCAGTTACGGGAAGAACACTGAAGCTTTCTTT
CASSYGKNTEAFF
>-|TRBJ2-7|TRBV2|few
TGTGCCAGCAGTGACAGGGGCTACGAGCAGTACTTC
CASSDRGYEQYF
>-|TRBJ2-7|TRBV29-1|-
TGCAGCGTTGAGAAGGGTCGAGGCTCCTACGAGCAGTACTTC
CSVEKGRGSYEQYF
>TRBD2|TRBJ2-1|TRBV7-8|-
TGTGCCAGCAGCTTAGTCTGGGGGGGGAGCTCCTACAATGAGCAGTTCTTC
CASSLVWGGSSYNEQFF
>-|TRBJ2-2|TRBV5-6|-
TGTGCCAGCAGCTTGACCACGAGGGTAGACACCGGGGAGCTGTTTTTT
CASSLTTRVDTGELFF
>TRBD1|TRBJ2-3|TRBV6-5|few
TGTGCCAGCAGTTCCGGGACAGGGACAGATACGCAGTATTTT
CASSSGTGTDTQYF
>-|TRBJ1-6|TRBV9|-
TGTGCCAGCAGCCCTCGTCCGGACGGGTATAATTCACCCCTCCACTTT
CASSPRPDGYNSPLHF
>-|TRBJ2-7|TRBV9|-
TGTGCCAGCAGCGGTACCACGTCGAGCTACGAGCAGTACTTC
CASSGTTSSYEQYF
>TRBD1|TRBJ1-1|TRBV30|-
TGTGCCTGGAGTTTCGGCCGGGACAGGGCTTATACTGAAGCTTTCTTT
CAWSFGRDRAYTEAFF
>-|TRBJ1-3|TRBV28|-
TGTGCCAGCAGCCAGATAGGACAGTCTCCTGGAAACACCATATATTTT
CASSQIGQSPGNTIYF
>-|TRBJ2-1|TRBV5-8|-
TGTGCCAGCACCCTAGAGGGAAACTACAATGAGCAGTTCTTC
CASTLEGNYNEQFF
>-|TRBJ2-7|TRBV5-6|-
TGTGCCAGCAGCCCGGGACCTCCTCTCTACGAGCAGTACTTC
CASSPGPPLYEQYF
>-|TRBJ2-5|TRBV7-8|-
TGTGCCAGCAGCTTAGATTACAGGCCCCAGGGGACCCAGTACTTC
CASSLDYRPQGTQYF
>TRBD1|TRBJ1-1|TRBV7-9|-
TGTGCCAGCAGCACAGGGGGCTACAACACTGAAGCTTTCTTT
CASSTGGYNTEAFF
>-|TRBJ2-7|TRBV7-8|-
TGTGCCAGCAGCCTACATATAGGGTTGAGGTACGAGCAGTACTTC
CASSLHIGLRYEQYF
>-|TRBJ2-7|TRBV27|few
TGTGCCAGCAGTTTTCGGCACAGCTCCTACGAGCAGTACTTC
CASSFRHSSYEQYF
>-|TRBJ2-7|TRBV30|-
TGTGCCTGGAGTGTGGGACTCTACGAGCAGTACTTC
CAWSVGLYEQYF
>-|TRBJ2-3|TRBV7-9|-
TGTGCCAGCAGCCCTCTGACAGAATTCACAGATACGCAGTATTTT
CASSPLTEFTDTQYF